This T cell receptor beta chain appears in the sequencing data of a study of graft-versus-host responses after intestinal transplantation listed by TCRdb under 2021. Study-level background: Recipients received multivisceral, liver-intestinal, or isolated intestinal transplants. The cohort enrolled 20 to 30 intestinal transplant recipients including one retransplant, and 3 patients lacking pretransplant specimens were excluded. Rather than being sequenced by the commercial service, samples from a few later patients were sequenced in-house on an Illumina MiSeq and processed with MiXCR. A peak of at least 4% donor T cells among recipient peripheral blood mononuclear cells was the definition used for donor T cell macrochimerism. Anti-thymocyte globulin induction was given to all recipients, followed by maintenance tacrolimus and steroids for around three years. Alloreactive clones were identified by sequencing pre-transplant mixed lymphocyte reaction products and comparing these products with unstimulated pre-transplant donor and recipient T cells. After intestinal transplantation, graft-versus-host and host-versus-graft alloreactive T cell clones were followed in the graft, circulation and bone marrow using bulk TCR-beta CDR3 sequencing.

For this chain, trimming is 4 bases at the V end and 3 bases at the J end, and the number of junction bases without a gene match is 3. The germline V gene encodes CDR1 SQVTM and CDR2 ANQGSEA. Reading from cysteine to phenylalanine, the CDR3 counts 13 amino acids. Only the CDR3 region is kept as DNA, spanning 39 bases read in frame from base 1. Findings and caveats that apply to the study as a whole: GvH clones were detected in recipient bone marrow, and some of these GvH clones were observed earlier in ileal mucosa or blood, consistent with an intestinal mucosal origin. The relatively low number and heterogeneity of intestinal transplant patients limited the conclusions. Early after transplant, declines in HvG clones were associated with peak levels of circulating GvH clones. In patients with donor T cell macrochimerism, the allografts had high GvH to HvG T cell clonal ratios.

A word on this clone: The antigen it recognizes is unknown. Base qualities were left out, and no much larger clone turns up one base away.

The method was the immunoSEQ multiplex PCR assay. For most patients, genomic DNA was isolated with the Qiagen DNeasy Blood and Tissue Kit and shipped frozen to Adaptive Biotechnologies for TCR sequencing. Adaptive Biotechnologies carried out high-throughput TCR-beta CDR3 sequencing of genomic DNA for most patients. The study's processing was this. Adaptive's ImmunoSEQ software supplied the TCR sequencing data for around 19 patients, while MiXCR and VDJtools were used to process a few other patients. CD4 versus CD8 sorting errors were corrected by removing sequences found in both subsets at a frequency ratio below 5:1. CDR3 nucleotide sequences shared between donor and recipient were removed because their origin could not be assigned. Alloreactive clones required at least 2-fold expansion over unstimulated cells and minimum CFSE-low frequency of 0.002% (template counts) or 0.001% (read counts). Clones were considered mappable if detected in sequenced pre-transplant spleen, lymph node, or MLR CFSE-low populations of the donor or recipient. The cumulative frequency of alloreactive clones was calculated as a percentage of all sequences, weighted by copy number. TCRdb's version of the immuneACCESS table is confined to in-frame rearrangements and falls short of the full clone set. An unresolved V gene accounts for under half of the shortfall where checked; the remainder is of unknown origin. That table is the source of V, J and clone size, and D and trimming were worked out from the DNA. The sample table holds about 84,000 clones, of which approximately 90% were seen once. The ten biggest clones cover under 0.4% of the sample.

Reading the label with the study, this specimen's time point is: cells obtained before transplantation from donor or recipient. CD3+CD4+ and CD3+CD8+ populations were FACS-sorted from unstimulated pre-transplant donor and recipient cells taken from spleen or lymph nodes. The TCR originated in a human donor who was the organ donor for an intestinal transplant. The rearranged segments are TRBV29-1 and TRBJ1-3; the junction holds 7 bases that match TRBD1. The sequencing here drew on unstimulated CD4+ T cells sorted from spleen or lymph node cells, taken before transplant. The CDR3 protein is CSVVSGGGNTIYF. The sequenced DNA is TGCAGCGTTGTTTCAGGGGGTGGAAACACCATATATTTT.